These 21 T cell receptor beta chains share one sample of origin, sequenced in a study of neoadjuvant anti-PD-1 for oral cavity cancer. The repertoire was sequenced with immunoSEQ multiplex PCR; TCRdb's copy has only in-frame clones and lacks some. This repertoire shows tens of thousands of clones, about 83% found once; its top ten account for roughly 3.5%. Sequenced material: PBMCs, taken before nivolumab (anti-PD-1) treatment. The receptors here all came from a person aged 35 to 85 with oral cavity squamous cell carcinoma.

The chain combines TRBV4-1 with TRBJ2-5; D may correspond to TRBD1 or TRBD2 (5 bases each). Germline CDR1 MGHRA, CDR2 YSYEKL. The CDR3 runs 17 residues. V was clipped by 1 base and J by 7 bases, with 22 bases between them. The CDR3 here is CASSQGVLVQTGGTQYF. The CDR3 DNA follows: TGCGCCAGCAGCCAAGGGGTTTTGGTACAGACTGGGGGGACCCAGTACTTC.

The chain recombines TRBV7-3 with TRBJ2-3, with D possibly TRBD2 on 6 matching bases. The germline V gene encodes CDR1 SGHTA and CDR2 FQGTGA. The CDR3 has 15 residues. V was pared by 5 bases and J by 2 bases, with 14 bases between. This CDR3 is CASSLSSVSTDTQYF. The CDR3 coding sequence is TGTGCCAGCAGCCTATCTAGCGTCTCCACAGATACGCAGTATTTT.

The gene calls are TRBV6-1 and TRBJ1-1; 7 bases match TRBD1. This CDR3 spans 14 amino acids. Unmatched junction bases numbered 6, after V lost 2 bases and J lost 6 bases. Looked up from germline, CDR1 is MNHNS and CDR2 is SASEGT. CDR3: CASSEKTGRAEAFF. CDR3 nucleotide sequence: TGTGCCAGCAGTGAAAAGACAGGGAGGGCTGAAGCTTTCTTT.

CDR3: CASSPPRGTNEKLFF. The CDR3 nucleotides read TGTGCCAGCAGCCCCCCCCGGGGTACTAATGAAAAACTGTTTTTT. V usage is TRBV4-2 and J usage is TRBJ1-4, with D unresolved. The ends were cut back, 4 bases at V and 2 bases at J, with 11 bases in the middle. This CDR3 region has 15 residues. The germline V gene encodes CDR1 LGHNA and CDR2 YNFKEQ.

The gene calls are TRBV10-3 and TRBJ2-1; 12 bases agree with TRBD2. Trimming at V came to 8 bases and at J to 4 bases, leaving 15 bases not matched to a gene. Germline V gene data show CDR1 as ENHRY and CDR2 as SYGVKD. The CDR3 runs to 18 residues. CDR3 sequence reads: CAIGFLGLAGGRYNEQFF. The CDR3, as DNA: TGTGCCATCGGTTTCTTGGGGCTAGCGGGGGGGCGGTACAATGAGCAGTTCTTC.

This rearrangement joins TRBV7-9 to TRBJ1-1; D ambiguous. The ends were cut back, 2 bases at V and 2 bases at J, with 12 bases in the middle. The CDR3 runs to 15 residues. Per the germline V gene, CDR1 is SEHNR and CDR2 is FQNEAQ (reference sequence). The CDR3 is CASSLSITANTEAFF. The CDR3 nucleotides are TGTGCCAGCAGCTTAAGTATCACAGCAAACACTGAAGCTTTCTTT.

The DNA for the CDR3 is TGTGCCTGGAGTACACTGACAGGGGCGATTCCCTACGAGCAGTACTTC. This encodes CAWSTLTGAIPYEQYF. This chain joins TRBV30 and TRBJ2-7; 8 bases align to TRBD1. The CDR3 length is 16 residues. V lost 2 bases and J lost 2; bases outside the gene matches: 11. Germline CDR1 reads GTSNPN; CDR2 reads SVGIG (reference sequence).

The chain recombines TRBV30 with TRBJ2-1, with TRBD2 matching 8 bases. This CDR3 has 14 residues. The trim removed 7 bases at V and 6 bases at J, leaving 11 bases unmatched. Germline V gives CDR1 GTSNPN, CDR2 SVGIG (reference sequence). CDR3 DNA sequence: TGTGCCTACCACATAGTAGCGGGGACCAATGAGCAGTTCTTC. Translation gives CAYHIVAGTNEQFF.

This chain links TRBV6-5 with TRBJ1-1; a possible D gene is TRBD1 (5 bases). Germline V lookup: CDR1 MNHEY, CDR2 SVGAGI. The CDR3 has 16 residues. Trimming shortened V by 4 bases and J by 1 base, and 16 bases separated the two germline ends. In DNA, the CDR3 is TGTGCCAGCAGTTCCTGGCGACAGAGACGGAACACTGAAGCTTTCTTT. This gives the protein CASSSWRQRRNTEAFF.

The J gene is TRBJ1-2, the V gene TRBV5-1; unclear D gene. V was cut by 0 bases and J by 3 bases, with 9 bases left in between. The CDR3 loop spans 14 amino acids. Germline CDR1 reads SGHRS; CDR2 reads YFSETQ. This CDR3 is CASSLEAAYYGYTF. The CDR3 bases are TGCGCCAGCAGCTTGGAGGCAGCCTACTATGGCTACACCTTC. Based on the CDR3 plus reference TRBV5-1 and TRBJ1-2, the full variable domain is KAGVTQTPRYLIKTRGQQVTLSCSPISGHRSVSWYQQTPGQGLQFLFEYFSETQRNKGNFPGRFSGRQFSNSRSEMNVSTLELGDSALYLCASSLEAAYYGYTFGSGTRLTVV.

The V gene is TRBV7-8, the J gene TRBJ2-7; D is unclear. Germline CDR1 and CDR2: SGHVS and FQNEAQ. V was trimmed by 1 base and J by 0 bases, leaving 7 bases between them. The CDR3 length is 14 residues. The CDR3 nucleotides are TGTGCCAGCAGCTTAGTGGCTCCCTCCTACGAGCAGTACTTC. It encodes CASSLVAPSYEQYF.

This rearrangement joins TRBV30 to TRBJ2-1, with D tentatively TRBD2 (6 bases). In germline, CDR1 is GTSNPN, CDR2 SVGIG (reference sequence). This CDR3 contains 15 residues. The V gene lost 3 bases and the J gene lost 5 bases, with 17 bases spanning the gap. CDR3: CAWRPDYRGNNEQFF. The CDR3 DNA sequence: TGTGCCTGGAGGCCGGACTACCGGGGAAACAATGAGCAGTTCTTC.

The chain recombines TRBV28 with TRBJ1-4; D unclear. Trimming took 5 bases from V and 0 from J, leaving 13 bases between them. This CDR3 region has 16 residues. CDR1 and CDR2 from the germline V gene are MDHEN and SYDVKM. For the CDR3, the DNA is TGTGCCAGCAGTCCCAATAAGTGGGCAACTAATGAAAAACTGTTTTTT. It specifies CASSPNKWATNEKLFF.

The chain is built from TRBV19 and TRBJ1-3, with 11 positions matching TRBD1. V lost 8 bases, J lost 6 bases, and 0 bases stayed unmatched. The CDR3 is 12 residues long. CDR1 and CDR2 (germline): LNHDA, SQIVND (reference sequence). The CDR3 bases are TGTGCCAGTGGACAGGGGGCAAACACCATATATTTT. It encodes CASGQGANTIYF.

The rearrangement joins TRBV2 to TRBJ1-5, with TRBD1 as a possible D gene (6 bases). The CDR3 length is 14 residues. Germline V lookup: CDR1 SNHLY, CDR2 FYNNEI. Trimming shortened V by 4 bases and J by 2 bases, and 9 bases separated the two germline ends. In DNA, the CDR3 is TGTGCCAGCAGTGGGGGGGGCGGCAATCAGCCCCAGCATTTT. It yields the protein CASSGGGGNQPQHF.

V and J are TRBV7-9 and TRBJ2-1, with 10 bases matching TRBD2. Germline V gives CDR1 SEHNR, CDR2 FQNEAQ (reference sequence). V trimming: 7 bases; J trimming: 7 bases; junction bases outside the gene matches: 10. The CDR3 sequence is 15 residues long. CDR3 bases: TGTGCCAGCATCTCAGCGGGGGGGCCGTTAAATGAGCAGTTCTTC. Protein: CASISAGGPLNEQFF.

The chain is built from TRBV10-2 and TRBJ1-5; 8 bases are shared with TRBD1. Germline values: CDR1 WSHSY, CDR2 SAAADI. With 4 bases clipped from V and 2 bases from J, the junction kept 4 bases outside the gene matches. The CDR3 contains 15 residues. CDR3 sequence: CASSALQGGNQPQHF. CDR3 nucleotide sequence: TGCGCCAGCAGTGCACTACAGGGGGGCAATCAGCCCCAGCATTTT.

The chain combines TRBV4-1 with TRBJ2-3, with D tentatively TRBD2 (7 bases). The germline gives CDR1 MGHRA, CDR2 YSYEKL. The CDR3 extends over 18 amino acids. V was trimmed by 3 bases and J by 5 bases, leaving 24 bases between them. The CDR3 bases are TGCGCCAGCAGCCATGGTGGTGTGGGGGGGGGCGCGGGAGATACGCAGTATTTT. This sequence encodes CASSHGGVGGGAGDTQYF.

The rearrangement uses TRBV5-4 and TRBJ1-5, with 7 bases matching TRBD1. The CDR3 sequence is 16 residues long. CDR1 and CDR2 (germline): SGHNT, YYREEE (reference sequence). J was trimmed by 6 bases and V by 1 base; bases with no gene match: 10. The CDR3 sequence is CASSLRGQGASQPQHF. The CDR3 DNA reads TGTGCCAGCAGCTTGAGGGGGCAGGGTGCGAGTCAGCCCCAGCATTTT.

The V call is TRBV6-1, the J call TRBJ2-2, with 7 nucleotides matching TRBD1. V trimming: 7 bases; J trimming: 0 bases; junction bases outside the gene matches: 5. CDR3 length: 15 amino acids. Per the germline V gene, CDR1 is MNHNS and CDR2 is SASEGT. The CDR3 loop is CASTPGTANTGELFF. The CDR3 DNA sequence: TGTGCCAGCACCCCCGGGACAGCGAACACCGGGGAGCTGTTTTTT.

This sequence joins TRBV7-9 and TRBJ2-1; tentative D call: TRBD2 (5 bases). The CDR3 is 18 residues long. Per germline, CDR1 SEHNR and CDR2 FQNEAQ (reference sequence). V was clipped by 5 bases and J by 8 bases, with 28 bases between them. The chain's CDR3 is CASSRSRGLRKLLDEQFF. The CDR3 DNA is TGTGCCAGCAGCCGATCGCGCGGACTCCGCAAGCTGTTGGATGAGCAGTTCTTC.